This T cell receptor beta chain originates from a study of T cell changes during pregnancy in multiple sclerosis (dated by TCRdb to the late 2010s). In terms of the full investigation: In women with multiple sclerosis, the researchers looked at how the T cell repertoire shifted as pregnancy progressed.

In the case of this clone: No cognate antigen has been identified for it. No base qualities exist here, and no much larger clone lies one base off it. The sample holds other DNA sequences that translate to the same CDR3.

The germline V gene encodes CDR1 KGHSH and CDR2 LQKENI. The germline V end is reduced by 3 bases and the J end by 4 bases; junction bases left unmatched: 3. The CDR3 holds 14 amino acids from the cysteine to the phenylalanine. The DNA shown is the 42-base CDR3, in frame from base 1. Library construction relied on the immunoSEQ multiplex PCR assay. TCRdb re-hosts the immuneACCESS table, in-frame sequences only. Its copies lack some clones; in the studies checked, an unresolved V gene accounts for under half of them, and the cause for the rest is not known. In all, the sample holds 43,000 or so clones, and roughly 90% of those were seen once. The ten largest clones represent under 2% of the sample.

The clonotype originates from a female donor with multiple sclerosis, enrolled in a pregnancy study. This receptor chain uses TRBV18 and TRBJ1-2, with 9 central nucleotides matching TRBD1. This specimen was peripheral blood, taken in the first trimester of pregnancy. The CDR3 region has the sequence CASSPSGQGYGYTF. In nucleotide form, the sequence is TGTGCCAGCTCACCTTCGGGACAGGGCTATGGCTACACCTTC.